A selection of T cell receptor beta chains follows, all from one sample in a study of blood T cell repertoires in COVID-19. Using immunoSEQ multiplex PCR, the repertoire was profiled, and TCRdb retains in-frame clones only, with some absent. There are 200,000 to 250,000 clones in the sample; more than 65% occur only once, and roughly 13% lies in the top ten. The material sequenced was peripheral blood. The receptor set was obtained from a human donor in a cohort sampled during active COVID-19. CDR3s include the opening cysteine and the closing phenylalanine or tryptophan. The order of the fields is V gene, CDR3 protein.

v_gene: TRBV5-6; CDR3aa: CASSRLAGGPDEQFF
v_gene: TRBV9; CDR3aa: CASSVGPYSGNTIYF
v_gene: TRBV6-6; CDR3aa: CASRPGTSSYEQYF
v_gene: TRBV12-2; CDR3aa: CASRPPCGGTNTGELFF
v_gene: TRBV5-4; CDR3aa: CASSPRPGNYGYTF
v_gene: TRBV28; CDR3aa: CASRDWDNEQFF
v_gene: TRBV7-2; CDR3aa: CASLQGRGETQYF
v_gene: TRBV6-5; CDR3aa: CASSYDRGGKNIQYF
v_gene: TRBV6-5; CDR3aa: CASGPRTDYNEQFF
v_gene: TRBV19; CDR3aa: CASSRLAGGRNEQFF
v_gene: TRBV10-2; CDR3aa: CASSSRAGSSYNEQFF
v_gene: TRBV28; CDR3aa: CASSLAPHSSGNTIYF
v_gene: TRBV10-2; CDR3aa: CASRPGQAAEAFF
v_gene: TRBV15; CDR3aa: CATSRDQGRGVTGELFF
v_gene: TRBV12-5; CDR3aa: CASGSPSRGNTEAFF
v_gene: TRBV18; CDR3aa: CASSSITYEQYF
v_gene: TRBV2; CDR3aa: CASSSEAGTGAPQHF
v_gene: TRBV7-9; CDR3aa: CASSLSTRIETQYF
v_gene: TRBV11-2; CDR3aa: CASSRNDRVYEQYF
v_gene: TRBV5-4; CDR3aa: CASSFEQGLNTEAFF
v_gene: TRBV29-1; CDR3aa: CSPQVKGEFPYEQYF
v_gene: TRBV4-2; CDR3aa: CASSQATGGPYEQYF
v_gene: TRBV7-8; CDR3aa: CASSLASSGTSTDTQYF
v_gene: TRBV7-9; CDR3aa: CASSGPQGNYGYTF
v_gene: TRBV5-1; CDR3aa: CASSLGHSTNTEAFF
v_gene: TRBV18; CDR3aa: CASSLQDQETQYF
v_gene: TRBV2; CDR3aa: CASKGTGGRGEQFF
v_gene: TRBV14; CDR3aa: CASSPIHYNEQFF
v_gene: TRBV5-6; CDR3aa: CASSFTGTRGLYEQFF
v_gene: TRBV7-2; CDR3aa: CASSLGGPGEQYF
v_gene: TRBV29-1; CDR3aa: CSVGLFRDRTYEQYF
v_gene: TRBV19; CDR3aa: CASNIGTGSSYEQYF
v_gene: TRBV2; CDR3aa: CASSQTSGSFHEQFF
v_gene: TRBV6-5; CDR3aa: CASSDRVKDTQYF